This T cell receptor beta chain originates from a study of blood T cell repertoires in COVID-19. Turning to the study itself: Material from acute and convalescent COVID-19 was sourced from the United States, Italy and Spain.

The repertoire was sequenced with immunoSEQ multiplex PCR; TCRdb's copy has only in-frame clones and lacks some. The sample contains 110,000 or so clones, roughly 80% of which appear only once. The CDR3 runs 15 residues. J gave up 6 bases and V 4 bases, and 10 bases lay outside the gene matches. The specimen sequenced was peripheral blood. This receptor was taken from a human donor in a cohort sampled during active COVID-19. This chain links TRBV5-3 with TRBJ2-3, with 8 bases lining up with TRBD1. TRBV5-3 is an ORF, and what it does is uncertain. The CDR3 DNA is TGTGCCAGAAGCCGGACAGGGAAAGAGGGTGATACGCAGTATTTT. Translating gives CARSRTGKEGDTQYF.